The 8 T cell receptor beta chains reported below all come from one sample, sequenced in a study of graft-versus-host responses after intestinal transplantation. Produced via immunoSEQ multiplex PCR; TCRdb's table is partial and in-frame only. The table lists approximately 15,000 clones, 65% to 70% of them singletons. Lamina propria and intraepithelial lymphocytes were released by processing graft tissue. Material: ileum tissue, obtained around 730 days after intestinal transplantation. These receptors originate from a human patient who received an intestinal transplant, so some T cells may come from the graft donor.

This chain links TRBV5-6 with TRBJ2-6; D not certain. The CDR3 extends over 17 amino acids. The germline V gene has CDR1 SGHDT and CDR2 YYEEEE. Trimming cost V 4 bases and J 0 bases, with 14 bases left between them. The CDR3 loop is CASSHDEVTSGANVLTF. The CDR3 DNA reads TGTGCCAGCAGCCACGATGAGGTGACCTCTGGGGCCAACGTCCTGACTTTC.

The V and J genes are TRBV25-1 and TRBJ2-1; possibly TRBD2 for D (6 bases). The ends were cut back, 3 bases at V and 4 bases at J, with 19 bases in the middle. CDR1 MGHDK and CDR2 SYGVNS come from the germline V gene. The CDR3 spans 17 residues. In nucleotides, the CDR3 is TGTGCCAGCAGTGACCCCGAGGGAGGTAATTCTTACAATGAGCAGTTCTTC. It yields the protein CASSDPEGGNSYNEQFF.

The chain combines TRBV27 with TRBJ1-6; 7 bases align to TRBD1. This CDR3 spans 15 amino acids. Looked up from germline, CDR1 is MNHEY and CDR2 is SMNVEV (reference sequence). The junction had 9 bases not matched to a gene; V was cut back by 6 bases and J by 7 bases. CDR3 sequence (DNA): TGTGCCAGCAGACAATCGGGACAGCTGAATTCACCCCTCCACTTT. Its translation is CASRQSGQLNSPLHF.

The V call is TRBV4-1, the J call TRBJ2-3; 12 bases align to TRBD1. The CDR3 has 17 residues. Germline V gene sequence: CDR1 MGHRA, CDR2 YSYEKL. Unmatched junction bases numbered 9, after V lost 3 bases and J lost 5 bases. The CDR3: CASSHPGGTGGVDTQYF. The CDR3 DNA reads TGCGCCAGCAGCCACCCCGGAGGGACAGGGGGCGTAGATACGCAGTATTTT.

The chain has TRBV11-2 and TRBJ2-1, with 13 bases matching TRBD2. J lost 2 bases, V lost 5 bases, and 12 bases had no gene match. Germline loops: CDR1 SGHAT, CDR2 FQNNGV. This CDR3 comprises 19 residues. Here the CDR3 reads CASSARTSGGIRTYNEQFF. The CDR3 nucleotides read TGTGCCAGCAGCGCCCGGACTAGCGGGGGAATCAGGACCTACAATGAGCAGTTCTTC.

The rearrangement uses TRBV19 and TRBJ2-1; the D is unclear. The germline gives CDR1 LNHDA, CDR2 SQIVND (reference sequence). V lost 1 base and J lost 6, with 13 bases in between. The CDR3 covers 15 residues. Here the CDR3 reads CASSIGDSEVNEQFF. In DNA, the CDR3 is TGTGCCAGTAGTATAGGCGACTCGGAAGTCAATGAGCAGTTCTTC.

This clone was picked up a small number of times. The J gene is TRBJ2-5, the V gene TRBV7-2, with 8 bases identical to TRBD1. The last part of the DNA fits TRBJ2-7 better; the J call may be wrong. The CDR3 contains 13 residues. The germline V gene has CDR1 SGHTA and CDR2 FQGNSA. The CDR3 DNA sequence: TGTGCCAGCAGCACCGGACAGGGCTACGAGCAGTACTTC. Protein: CASSTGQGYEQYF.

The chain carries TRBV7-2 and TRBJ2-5, with D unclear. Germline V gene data show CDR1 as SGHTA and CDR2 as FQGNSA. There are 16 residues in the CDR3. The V and J ends lost 5 bases and 0 bases respectively, with 16 bases between them. The CDR3 here is CASSPTAVLDQETQYF. Written as DNA, the CDR3 is TGTGCCAGCAGCCCAACAGCCGTATTGGACCAAGAGACCCAGTACTTC. The full variable domain, in which reference TRBV7-2 and TRBJ2-5 provide the parts outside the CDR3, is GAGVSQSPSNKVTEKGKDVELRCDPISGHTALYWYRQSLGQGLEFLIYFQGNSAPDKSGLPSDRFSAERTGGSVSTLTIQRTQQEDSAVYLCASSPTAVLDQETQYFGPGTRLLVL.